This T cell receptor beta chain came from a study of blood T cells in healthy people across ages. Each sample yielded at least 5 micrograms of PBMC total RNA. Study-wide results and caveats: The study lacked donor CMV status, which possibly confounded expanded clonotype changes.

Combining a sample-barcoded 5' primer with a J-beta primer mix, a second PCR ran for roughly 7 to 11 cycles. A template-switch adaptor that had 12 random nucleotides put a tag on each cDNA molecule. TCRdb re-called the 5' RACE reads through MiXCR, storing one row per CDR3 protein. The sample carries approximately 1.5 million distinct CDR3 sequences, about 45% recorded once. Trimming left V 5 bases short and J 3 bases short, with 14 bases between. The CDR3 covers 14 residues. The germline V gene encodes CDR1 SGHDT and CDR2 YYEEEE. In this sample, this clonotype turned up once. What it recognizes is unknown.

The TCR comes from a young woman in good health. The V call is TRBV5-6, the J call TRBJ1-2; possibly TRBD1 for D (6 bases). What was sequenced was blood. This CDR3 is CASRMTGPDYGYTF. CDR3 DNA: TGTGCCAGCAGGATGACAGGACCCGACTATGGCTACACCTTC.